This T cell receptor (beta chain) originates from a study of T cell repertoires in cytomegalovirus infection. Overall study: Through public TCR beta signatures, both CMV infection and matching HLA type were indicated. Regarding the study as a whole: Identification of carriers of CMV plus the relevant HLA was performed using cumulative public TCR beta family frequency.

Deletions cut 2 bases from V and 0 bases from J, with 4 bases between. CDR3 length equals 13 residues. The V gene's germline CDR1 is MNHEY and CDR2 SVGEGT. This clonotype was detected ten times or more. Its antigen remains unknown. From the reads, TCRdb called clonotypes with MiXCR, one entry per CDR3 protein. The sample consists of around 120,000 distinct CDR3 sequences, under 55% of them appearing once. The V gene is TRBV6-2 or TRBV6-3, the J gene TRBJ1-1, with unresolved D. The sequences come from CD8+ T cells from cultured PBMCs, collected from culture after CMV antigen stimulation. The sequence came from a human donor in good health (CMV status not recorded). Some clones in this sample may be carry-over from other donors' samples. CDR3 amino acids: CASSYLVNTEAFF. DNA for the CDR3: TGTGCCAGCAGTTACCTCGTGAACACTGAAGCTTTCTTT.